The 15 T cell receptor beta chains below come from one sample, sequenced in a study of CD4+ T cells in melanoma. Assay: immunoSEQ multiplex PCR; the TCRdb copy retains only in-frame clones and omits some. The profile shows roughly 110,000 clones, around 93% of them singletons. The sequencing input was peripheral blood. These receptors all come from a human donor with melanoma.

This rearrangement joins TRBV28 to TRBJ2-1, with TRBD2 matching over 7 bases. The trim removed 10 bases at V and 6 bases at J, leaving 3 bases unmatched. The V gene's germline CDR1 is MDHEN and CDR2 SYDVKM. The CDR3 has 11 residues. The DNA for the CDR3 is TGTGCCACCCGCGGGGGCAATGAGCAGTTCTTC. Translating gives CATRGGNEQFF.

The gene calls are TRBV14 and TRBJ2-7; the match to TRBD2 covers 9 bases. CDR1 SGHDN and CDR2 FVKESK come from the germline V gene. With V trimmed by 4 bases and J by 5 bases, 6 bases remained unmatched. The CDR3 consists of 14 residues. The chain's CDR3 is CASSRLAGVDEQYF. The CDR3 DNA is TGTGCCAGCAGCCGGTTAGCGGGAGTCGACGAGCAGTACTTC.

The chain combines TRBV11-2 with TRBJ2-1; D may correspond to TRBD1 or TRBD2 (5 bases each). CDR1 and CDR2 (germline): SGHAT, FQNNGV. CDR3 size: 14 residues. Deletions cut 5 bases from V and 8 bases from J, with 16 bases between. CDR3 loop: CASSRPGRIDEQFF. The CDR3 bases are TGTGCCAGCAGCCGACCGGGGCGGATCGATGAGCAGTTCTTC.

V gene TRBV30 combines with J gene TRBJ1-3; D not certain. The CDR3 is 17 amino acids. V was trimmed by 3 bases and J by 4 bases, leaving 22 bases between them. Germline V gives CDR1 GTSNPN, CDR2 SVGIG (reference sequence). The chain's CDR3 is CAWSKPSSPLSGNTIYF. Here the CDR3 DNA reads TGTGCCTGGAGCAAGCCTTCTAGCCCTCTATCCGGAAACACCATATATTTT.

The chain couples TRBV14 to TRBJ1-1; D perhaps matches TRBD1 (5 bases). The CDR3 has 14 amino acids. V lost 0 bases, J lost 3 bases, and 8 bases lay in between. The germline V gene encodes CDR1 SGHDN and CDR2 FVKESK. For the CDR3, the DNA is TGTGCCAGCAGCCAAGATACAGGCTACACTGAAGCTTTCTTT. This codes for CASSQDTGYTEAFF.

The chain links TRBV5-1 to TRBJ2-7; TRBD2 aligns across 9 bases. Germline-derived CDR1 and CDR2 are SGHRS and YFSETQ. V trimming: 0 bases; J trimming: 5 bases; junction bases outside the gene matches: 9. CDR3 size: 16 residues. The CDR3 sequence is CASSLEGTSWAHEQYF. The CDR3 DNA reads TGCGCCAGCAGCTTGGAGGGGACTAGCTGGGCCCACGAGCAGTACTTC.

V and J are TRBV4-3 and TRBJ1-1; D gene uncertain. Trimming pared 2 bases from V and 1 base from J, leaving 11 bases between. The CDR3 spans 15 residues. Germline lookup yields CDR1 LGHNA and CDR2 YSLEER. The chain's CDR3 is CASSQQLLGNTEAFF. The CDR3 nucleotides read TGCGCCAGCAGCCAACAGCTCCTGGGGAACACTGAAGCTTTCTTT.

This chain links TRBV2 with TRBJ2-6; TRBD1 is a possible D gene (6 bases). Trimming left V 4 bases short and J 4 bases short, with 8 bases between. Per germline, CDR1 SNHLY and CDR2 FYNNEI. This CDR3 region has 14 residues. The CDR3 DNA reads as TGTGCCAGCAGTGGGGGGCGGGGGGCCAACGTCCTGACTTTC. Its protein product is CASSGGRGANVLTF.

The chain uses TRBV5-4 and TRBJ2-5; no clear D gene. The J call is in doubt because the DNA end fits TRBJ2-7 better. The CDR3 is made up of 12 amino acids. Germline assignment: CDR1 SGHNT and CDR2 YYREEE (reference sequence). CDR3: CASSSNSYEQYF. DNA for the CDR3: TGTGCCAGCAGCTCTAATTCCTACGAGCAGTACTTC.

This clone was counted a single time. The rearrangement uses TRBV7-2 and TRBJ2-7, with D perhaps matching TRBD1 (6 bases). This CDR3 comprises 16 residues. Trimming took off 5 bases at V and 3 bases at J, with 20 bases between the two ends. Germline V gene data show CDR1 as SGHTA and CDR2 as FQGNSA. The CDR3 protein is CASSLGGDRSIYEQYF. CDR3 coding DNA: TGTGCCAGCAGCCTTGGGGGTGACAGGTCCATCTACGAGCAGTACTTC.

The gene calls are TRBV7-3 and TRBJ2-7; tentative D call: TRBD2 (5 bases). CDR1 and CDR2 from the germline V gene are SGHTA and FQGTGA. The length of the CDR3 is 15 residues. Between the trimmed V and J ends, which lost 5 bases and 3 bases, there was a span of 17 bases. The CDR3: CASSVDDQRVYEQYF. The CDR3 DNA reads as TGTGCCAGCAGCGTAGACGATCAGAGGGTCTACGAGCAGTACTTC.

The chain joins TRBV19 to TRBJ1-2, with 8 bases fitting TRBD1. Germline V lookup: CDR1 LNHDA, CDR2 SQIVND (reference sequence). This CDR3 has 16 amino acids. Trimming cost V 4 bases and J 4 bases; bases outside gene matches: 11. The CDR3 region has the DNA TGTGCCAGTAGTACATCGACAGGGGCGAGTGGCTATGGCTACACCTTC. Translation: CASSTSTGASGYGYTF. The variable domain in full, completed from reference TRBV19 and TRBJ1-2, reads DGGITQSPKYLFRKEGQNVTLSCEQNLNHDAMYWYRQDPGQGLRLIYYSQIVNDFQKGDIAEGYSVSREKKESFPLTVTSAQKNPTAFYLCASSTSTGASGYGYTFGSGTRLTVV.

Note on this clone: The same CDR3 can be traced to other DNA sequences in this sample. The rearrangement links TRBV2 to TRBJ2-7, with 9 bases aligning to TRBD1. Trimming cost V 6 bases and J 4 bases; bases outside gene matches: 1. Germline CDR1 reads SNHLY; CDR2 reads FYNNEI. CDR3 length: 12 amino acids. Here the CDR3 DNA reads TGTGCCAGCAGGGACAGGGGATACGAGCAGTACTTC. The encoded protein is CASRDRGYEQYF.

The chain carries TRBV4-1 and TRBJ2-5, with 8 bases lining up with TRBD1. This CDR3 is 14 amino acids long. Germline CDR1 MGHRA, CDR2 YSYEKL. After removal of 4 bases from V and 3 bases from J, the junction contained 4 bases not matched to a gene. Here the CDR3 reads CASSRNRGEETQYF. The CDR3 DNA follows: TGCGCCAGCAGCCGGAACAGGGGGGAAGAGACCCAGTACTTC.

This clone is a singleton in its sample. The chain carries TRBV7-8 and TRBJ1-4; 7 bases map to TRBD1. CDR3 size: 16 residues. V shed 4 bases and J 3 bases; nucleotides not matched to a gene: 8. From germline, CDR1 is SGHVS and CDR2 FQNEAQ. The CDR3 coding sequence is TGTGCCAGCAGCTCACACAGGGGAGCGGCTAATGAAAAACTGTTTTTT. Amino acids: CASSSHRGAANEKLFF.